The 14 T cell receptor beta chains presented below share a single source sample, sequenced in a study of early T cells in non-severe SARS-CoV-2 infection. TCRdb reanalysed the 5' RACE reads using MiXCR and keeps one entry per CDR3 protein. The sample comprises some 33,000 distinct CDR3 sequences, about 4.9% of which are singletons, and about a fifth rests with the top ten. Sequencing was carried out using whole blood. The receptors were gathered from an adult who was a healthcare worker with PCR-confirmed SARS-CoV-2 infection or an uninfected control (not recorded which).

In this sample, this clonotype turned up many times. The gene calls are TRBV6-1 and TRBJ2-2; 7 nucleotides line up with TRBD1. J was trimmed by 6 bases and V by 6 bases; bases with no gene match: 10. The CDR3 is 15 residues long. Germline CDR1 is MNHNS and CDR2 is SASEGT. CDR3 in amino acids: CASRDMYRGSGELFF. The DNA of the CDR3 is TGTGCCAGCAGGGATATGTACAGGGGCTCCGGGGAGCTGTTTTTT.

This clonotype was recorded at least ten times. V gene TRBV11-3 combines with J gene TRBJ2-5, with D possibly being TRBD2 (5 bases). V was trimmed by 5 bases and J by 4 bases, leaving 17 bases between them. Germline CDR1 SGHNT, CDR2 YENEEA. CDR3 length: 15 residues. The CDR3 loop reads CASSPRSIEGETQYF. The CDR3 DNA is TGTGCCAGCAGCCCCCGTTCAATTGAGGGAGAGACCCAGTACTTC. The full variable domain, rest sourced from reference TRBV11-3 and TRBJ2-5, is EAGVVQSPRYKIIEKKQPVAFWCNPISGHNTLYWYLQNLGQGPELLIRYENEEAVDDSQLPKDRFSAERLKGVDSTLKIQPAELGDSAVYLCASSPRSIEGETQYFGPGTRLLVL.

This clonotype was seen a handful of times. The J gene is TRBJ2-2, the V gene TRBV12-3 or TRBV12-4, with D maybe TRBD1 (6 bases). Trimming shortened V by 5 bases and J by 4 bases, and 11 bases separated the two germline ends. The CDR3 is 14 residues long. Here the CDR3 DNA reads TGTGCCAGCAGTGGCAGGGGTACCACCGGGGAGCTGTTTTTT. Its protein is CASSGRGTTGELFF.

This clonotype was recorded many times. The rearrangement uses TRBV12-3 or TRBV12-4 and TRBJ2-7; D possibly matches TRBD1 or TRBD2 (5 bases each). The CDR3 spans 13 residues. Trimming cost V 6 bases and J 7 bases, with 16 bases left between them. The chain's CDR3 is CASRPGPQTEQYF. The CDR3, as DNA: TGTGCCAGCAGACCGGGACCTCAGACGGAGCAGTACTTC.

Only a few counts were recorded for this clonotype. The CDR3 here is CASSLAGAGTQETQYF. The CDR3 DNA reads TGTGCCAGCAGCTTAGCGGGGGCGGGGACACAAGAGACCCAGTACTTC. This rearrangement joins TRBV7-8 to TRBJ2-5, with D possibly called TRBD1 or TRBD2 (6 bases each). Germline CDR1 SGHVS, CDR2 FQNEAQ. The CDR3 loop spans 16 amino acids. Deletions cut 0 bases from V and 2 bases from J, with 13 bases between.

The CDR3 coding sequence is TGTGCCATCAGTACCAACAGGGGGACTGAAGCTTTCTTT. Translating gives CAISTNRGTEAFF. J is TRBJ1-1 and V is TRBV10-3; TRBD1 aligns across 8 bases. The junction had 4 bases not matched to a gene; V was cut back by 5 bases and J by 5 bases. The CDR3 consists of 13 residues. Germline lookup yields CDR1 ENHRY and CDR2 SYGVKD.

This clonotype was picked up a small number of times. The gene calls are TRBV21-1 and TRBJ2-3. TRBV21-1 is given as a pseudogene. This CDR3 has 15 residues. This chain's CDR3 is CADSKRPPSTDTQYF. As DNA, the CDR3 is TGTGCCGACTCAAAGAGACCTCCTAGCACAGATACGCAGTATTTT.

This clonotype was found a few times. The chain employs TRBV12-3 or TRBV12-4 and TRBJ1-4; D is perhaps TRBD1 (5 bases). The CDR3 totals 15 residues. V was clipped by 5 bases and J by 8 bases, with 18 bases between them. The CDR3, as DNA: TGTGCCAGCAGTCAAGGGGACTCCCCCAGGGAAAAACTGTTTTTT. Amino acid sequence: CASSQGDSPREKLFF.

This chain uses TRBV19 with TRBJ2-7; the D gene is possibly TRBD2 (6 bases). CDR1 LNHDA and CDR2 SQIVND come from the germline V gene (reference sequence). The CDR3 contains 14 residues. V gave up 6 bases and J gave up 3 bases, with 15 bases separating them. As DNA, the CDR3 is TGTGCCAGTAGCACGACTAGTAGTAGCTACGAGCAGTACTTC. Translated: CASSTTSSSYEQYF.

This clonotype was seen a few times. The chain carries TRBV4-2 and TRBJ2-3; D gene uncertain. The CDR3 is 12 residues long. Trimming removed 4 bases from V and 6 bases from J, with 8 bases in between. Looked up from germline, CDR1 is LGHNA and CDR2 is YNFKEQ. The CDR3 sequence is CASSPRADTQYF. DNA of the CDR3: TGTGCCAGCAGCCCCCGGGCCGATACGCAGTATTTT.

This clonotype occurred a few times. The chain links TRBV12-3 or TRBV12-4 to TRBJ1-3, with D unclear. The CDR3 is 14 residues long. V was trimmed by 3 bases and J by 2 bases, leaving 8 bases between them. The CDR3: CASSFQGPGNTIYF. The CDR3 bases are TGTGCCAGCAGTTTTCAAGGCCCTGGAAACACCATATATTTT.

This clonotype was picked up a small number of times. The DNA for the CDR3 is TGTGCCACCGGCGGACAGGGAGAGACCCAGTACTTC. Translating gives CATGGQGETQYF. The chain joins TRBV24-1 to TRBJ2-5, with 8 bases aligning to TRBD1. This CDR3 spans 12 amino acids. The V segment lost 9 bases and the J segment 4 bases; nucleotides outside the gene matches: 3. Looked up from germline, CDR1 is KGHDR and CDR2 is SFDVKD.

This clonotype was seen ten or more times. This chain uses TRBV7-2 with TRBJ1-5; 7 bases match TRBD1. The CDR3 has 16 amino acids. Germline V CDR1 and CDR2: SGHTA, FQGNSA. The junction had 8 bases not matched to a gene; V was cut back by 1 base and J by 5 bases. The CDR3 DNA reads as TGTGCCAGCAGCTTAGTTGGAGGGGGCAAGGATCAGCCCCAGCATTTT. Protein sequence: CASSLVGGGKDQPQHF.

This clonotype was detected once. The CDR3 spells CASSLDPTGSPYNEQFF. In nucleotides, the CDR3 is TGTGCCAGCAGCTTAGACCCGACAGGGTCCCCCTACAATGAGCAGTTCTTC. The chain joins TRBV7-9 to TRBJ2-1; 7 bases agree with TRBD1. CDR3 size: 17 residues. Germline values: CDR1 SEHNR, CDR2 FQNEAQ (reference sequence). Trimming cost V 1 base and J 2 bases; bases outside gene matches: 8.